These 4 T cell receptor beta chains were sequenced from one sample in a study of CXCR3-negative and CXCR3-positive naive CD8 T cells. Overall study results and limits: CXCR3-positive naive cells had TRB CDR3s that were more hydrophobic than CXCR3-negative naive cells had.

These TCRs' antigens remain unknown. The libraries of TRB cDNA were prepared using 5' RACE with UMI labels. One entry per CDR3 protein, without DNA, is what TCRdb gives after re-calling the 5' RACE reads. This table holds around 63,000 distinct CDR3 sequences. Source material: naive CXCR3+ CD8+ T cells from blood. Stated subset: CD45RO-CCR7+CD27+CD95- naive CD8+ T cells expressing CXCR3 (TNR3+). Source of these receptors: a human donor in good health. Some clones in this sample may be carry-over from other donors' samples.

The rearrangement links TRBV7-9 to TRBJ2-2; TCRdb names TRBD1, which stays unverified in the absence of DNA. The CDR3 has 17 amino acids. CDR1 is SEHNR and CDR2 is FQNEAQ in the germline V gene (reference sequence). CDR3 sequence reads: CASSGQQGARDSGELFF.

The CDR3 reads CASSLWEANEQFF. The chain recombines TRBV11-3 with TRBJ2-1; there is no DNA to check the TCRdb D call of TRBD2. This CDR3 spans 13 amino acids. CDR1 is SGHNT and CDR2 is YENEEA in the germline V gene.

The chain joins TRBV7-9 to TRBJ2-2; the D call from TCRdb, TRBD2, cannot be confirmed without DNA. Germline V CDR1 and CDR2: SEHNR, FQNEAQ (reference sequence). This CDR3 region has 13 residues. CDR3 sequence reads: CASSLIADGELFF. Full variable domain (remainder filled in from reference TRBV7-9 and TRBJ2-2): DTGVSQNPRHKITKRGQNVTFRCDPISEHNRLYWYRQTLGQGPEFLTYFQNEAQLEKSRLLSDRFSAERPKGSFSTLEIQRTEQGDSAMYLCASSLIADGELFFGEGSRLTVL.

This rearrangement joins TRBV19 to TRBJ2-1; TCRdb's D call of TRBD1 is untestable without DNA. In germline, CDR1 is LNHDA, CDR2 SQIVND (reference sequence). The CDR3 contains 13 residues. The CDR3 here is CAAGRELYNEQFF.